Below, 23 T cell receptor beta chains from the same sample are listed, as sequenced in a study of cytomegalovirus exposure and HLA in healthy donors. PCR employed 60 Vbeta and 13 Jbeta primers. The protocol was immunoSEQ multiplex PCR, while the TCRdb copy is restricted to in-frame clones and leaves out a portion. In the table there are about 150,000 clones, about 82% of which are singletons. Sequenced: PBMCs. Receptors were obtained from a female donor in good health and CMV-seropositive.

The chain carries TRBV7-6 and TRBJ2-5; 7 bases fit TRBD2. CDR3 length: 13 residues. Trimming cost V 3 bases and J 3 bases; bases outside gene matches: 1. The germline CDR1 and CDR2 sequences are SGHVS and FNYEAQ. For the CDR3, the DNA is TGTGCCAGCAGCTTCAGCGGGAAAGAGACCCAGTACTTC. Protein: CASSFSGKETQYF.

This clone is a singleton in its sample. This sequence joins TRBV14 and TRBJ2-1, with a weak D call TRBD1 (5 bases). V dropped 1 base and J dropped 9 bases, with 10 bases sitting between them. Germline assignment: CDR1 SGHDN and CDR2 FVKESK. The CDR3 has 13 amino acids. As DNA, the CDR3 is TGTGCCAGCAGCCAAGGGCTAGGGGCTGAGCAGTTCTTC. Translation: CASSQGLGAEQFF.

The chain combines TRBV7-9 with TRBJ2-5; D is perhaps TRBD1 (6 bases). Deletions cut 5 bases from V and 5 bases from J, with 9 bases between. The CDR3 is 12 amino acids. Germline assignment: CDR1 SEHNR and CDR2 FQNEAQ (reference sequence). The CDR3 DNA reads TGTGCCAGCAGCCCCCAGGGGGAGACCCAGTACTTC. This translates into CASSPQGETQYF.

To note about this clone: At one end, the junction sequence differs from germline, possibly due to a read error. J is TRBJ1-4 and V is TRBV4-1; tentative D call: TRBD1 (6 bases). This CDR3 comprises 13 residues. Germline loops: CDR1 MGHRA, CDR2 YSYEKL. The DNA of the CDR3 is TGCGCCGGCAGCCAACTGGACAGTGAAAAACTGTTTTTT. Its protein is CAGSQLDSEKLFF.

V gene TRBV27 combines with J gene TRBJ2-5, with 7 bases aligning to TRBD2. Germline V gene sequence: CDR1 MNHEY, CDR2 SMNVEV (reference sequence). CDR3 length: 12 residues. Trimming removed 5 bases from V and 5 bases from J; junction bases left unmatched: 2. The CDR3 bases are TGTGCCAGCAGTGTCGGGGGGGAGACCCAGTACTTC. Translating gives CASSVGGETQYF.

This clone was observed a few times. The chain combines TRBV5-4 with TRBJ2-5; D not resolved. This CDR3 spans 13 amino acids. Per the germline V gene, CDR1 is SGHNT and CDR2 is YYREEE (reference sequence). V shed 0 bases and J shed 4 bases, with 7 bases lying between them. DNA for the CDR3: TGTGCCAGCAGCTTGGAGGCTAGAGAGACCCAGTACTTC. Its protein is CASSLEARETQYF.

This clone came up a few times. The chain joins TRBV9 to TRBJ2-2; TRBD2 matches at 7 bases. The CDR3 contains 14 residues. Germline assignment: CDR1 SGDLS and CDR2 YYNGEE. The J segment lost 8 bases and the V segment lost 4 bases, leaving 8 bases of the junction unmatched. The CDR3 protein is CASSLVSGTGELFF. The CDR3, as DNA: TGTGCCAGCAGCCTTGTCAGCGGGACTGGGGAGCTGTTTTTT.

CDR3 amino acids: CATSRVRGAQPQHF. DNA for the CDR3: TGTGCCACCAGCAGAGTAAGGGGTGCTCAGCCCCAGCATTTT. The rearrangement joins TRBV15 to TRBJ1-5; D perhaps matches TRBD1 (5 bases). Germline lookup yields CDR1 LNHNV and CDR2 YYDKDF (reference sequence). The CDR3 is 14 residues long. Trimming shortened V by 1 base and J by 6 bases, and 10 bases separated the two germline ends. Full variable domain (missing parts from reference TRBV15 and TRBJ1-5): DAMVIQNPRYQVTQFGKPVTLSCSQTLNHNVMYWYQQKSSQAPKLLFHYYDKDFNNEADTPDNFQSRRPNTSFCFLDIRSPGLGDTAMYLCATSRVRGAQPQHFGDGTRLSIL.

The genes are TRBV30 and TRBJ2-7; TRBD2 agrees at 7 bases. This CDR3 is built from 13 residues. Germline lookup yields CDR1 GTSNPN and CDR2 SVGIG (reference sequence). Trimming removed 4 bases from V and 3 bases from J; junction bases left unmatched: 6. CDR3 DNA sequence: TGTGCCTGGAATAGGGAGGGAGGCTACGAGCAGTACTTC. Translation gives CAWNREGGYEQYF.

This chain uses TRBV5-1 with TRBJ2-1; TRBD2 matches 9 bases. J was trimmed by 10 bases and V by 0 bases; bases with no gene match: 8. Germline CDR1 and CDR2: SGHRS and YFSETQ. The CDR3 contains 15 residues. The CDR3 loop reads CASSLEGGRALEQFF. The CDR3 DNA reads as TGCGCCAGCAGCTTGGAGGGCGGGAGGGCCTTGGAGCAGTTCTTC.

The chain couples TRBV10-1 to TRBJ1-1, with D tentatively TRBD1 (6 bases). The CDR3 loop spans 14 amino acids. Germline V CDR1 and CDR2: WNHNN, SYGVQD (reference sequence). V was shortened by 0 bases and J by 6 bases, with 11 bases between the two germline ends. CDR3: CASSESTGIPEAFF. The CDR3 region has the DNA TGCGCCAGCAGTGAGTCCACAGGGATCCCTGAAGCTTTCTTT.

The chain has TRBV12-5 and TRBJ1-5, with 7 bases aligning to TRBD1. After removal of 5 bases from V and 1 base from J, the junction contained 2 bases not matched to a gene. CDR1 is LGHNT, CDR2 FRNRAP, per germline. The CDR3 has 14 amino acids. The CDR3 loop is CASGTGVSNQPQHF. In DNA, the CDR3 is TGTGCTAGTGGTACAGGGGTGAGCAATCAGCCCCAGCATTTT.

This chain uses TRBV2 with TRBJ2-5; TRBD1 matches 10 bases. From germline, CDR1 is SNHLY and CDR2 FYNNEI. The CDR3 runs 13 residues. The V segment lost 6 bases and the J segment 4 bases; nucleotides outside the gene matches: 2. In DNA, the CDR3 is TGTGCCAGCAGGAGGACAGGGGGAGAGACCCAGTACTTC. Translated: CASRRTGGETQYF.

Only a few counts were recorded for this clone. The rearrangement uses TRBV29-1 and TRBJ2-7, with TRBD1 identical over 9 bases. Per germline, CDR1 SQVTM and CDR2 ANQGSEA. J gave up 4 bases and V 4 bases, and 2 bases lay outside the gene matches. This CDR3 region has 12 residues. CDR3 loop: CSVGDRGYEQYF. DNA of the CDR3: TGCAGCGTTGGCGACAGGGGGTACGAGCAGTACTTC.

CDR3 protein: CASSLGPGGYGYTF. The CDR3 nucleotides are TGTGCCAGCAGCTTAGGTCCAGGGGGCTATGGCTACACCTTC. V usage is TRBV11-2 and J usage is TRBJ1-2; TRBD1 matches at 7 bases. Germline V gene sequence: CDR1 SGHAT, CDR2 FQNNGV. The CDR3 extends over 14 amino acids. The J segment lost 4 bases and the V segment lost 1 base, leaving 3 bases of the junction unmatched.

The chain links TRBV5-8 to TRBJ1-5; TRBD1 is a possible D gene (6 bases). Trimming removed 4 bases from V and 11 bases from J, with 25 bases in between. The CDR3 contains 16 residues. CDR1 is SGHTS, CDR2 YDEGEE, per germline. This CDR3 is CASSALRTDATIAQHF. CDR3 nucleotides: TGTGCCAGCAGCGCCTTAAGGACAGACGCAACAATAGCCCAGCATTTT. Together with reference TRBV5-8 and TRBJ1-5, the CDR3 gives the full variable domain: EAGVTQSPTHLIKTRGQQATLRCSPISGHTSVYWYQQALGLGLQFLLWYDEGEERNRGNFPPRFSGRQFPNYSSELNVNALELEDSALYLCASSALRTDATIAQHFGDGTRLSIL.

The chain carries TRBV5-4 and TRBJ2-1; the match to TRBD1 covers 7 bases. The length of the CDR3 is 16 residues. Germline-derived CDR1 and CDR2 are SGHNT and YYREEE (reference sequence). V lost 4 bases, J lost 4 bases, and 11 bases stayed unmatched. The CDR3 nucleotides are TGTGCCAGCAGCCTGCGGGCACAGGGGCCTTACAATGAGCAGTTCTTC. It encodes CASSLRAQGPYNEQFF.

This chain connects TRBV18 to TRBJ2-5, with D perhaps TRBD1 (7 bases). With 3 bases removed from V and 5 bases from J, the gap between germline ends came to 13 bases. Germline lookup yields CDR1 KGHSH and CDR2 LQKENI. This CDR3 spans 14 amino acids. The CDR3 here is CASSPEGAGETQYF. The CDR3 DNA reads TGTGCCAGCTCACCGGAGGGGGCCGGGGAGACCCAGTACTTC.

The chain is built from TRBV6-5 and TRBJ1-1; 12 nucleotides match TRBD1. Germline V lookup: CDR1 MNHEY, CDR2 SVGAGI. The CDR3 totals 13 residues. Trimming took 5 bases from V and 9 from J; bases not matched to a gene: 4. CDR3 coding DNA: TGTGCCAGCAGTCAAAGGGACAGGGGGCAAGCTTTCTTT. It is translated as CASSQRDRGQAFF.

Written as DNA, the CDR3 is TGTGCCAGCAGTTACTCGGTTCAGGGTTGGGGCGGGGAGCTGTTTTTT. Translation gives CASSYSVQGWGGELFF. The gene calls are TRBV6-6 and TRBJ2-2; D might be TRBD1 (5 bases). From germline, CDR1 is MNHNY and CDR2 SVGAGI (reference sequence). Trimming took 0 bases from V and 7 from J, leaving 15 bases between them. The length of the CDR3 is 16 residues.

This clone was observed a single time. V gene TRBV4-2 combines with J gene TRBJ1-1; D not certain. The V and J ends lost 4 bases and 8 bases respectively, with 17 bases between them. CDR3 length: 14 residues. Per the germline V gene, CDR1 is LGHNA and CDR2 is YNFKEQ. CDR3 in DNA: TGTGCCAGCAGCCCAGCCGGGAGAGAGCAAGAAGCTTTCTTT. Amino acids: CASSPAGREQEAFF.

This chain joins TRBV15 and TRBJ1-6; D remains ambiguous. The germline CDR1 and CDR2 sequences are LNHNV and YYDKDF (reference sequence). V was clipped by 1 base and J by 0 bases, with 10 bases between them. This CDR3 is 17 amino acids long. This CDR3 reads CATSRVGMSSYNSPLHF. The DNA for the CDR3 is TGTGCCACCAGCAGAGTCGGGATGAGCTCCTATAATTCACCCCTCCACTTT.

The J gene is TRBJ1-1, the V gene TRBV5-1; 7 positions match TRBD1. Germline CDR1 SGHRS, CDR2 YFSETQ. V trimming: 4 bases; J trimming: 0 bases; junction bases outside the gene matches: 6. The CDR3 is 15 amino acids. The chain's CDR3 is CASSQNRGMNTEAFF. CDR3 coding DNA: TGCGCCAGCAGCCAGAACAGGGGAATGAACACTGAAGCTTTCTTT.